What follows describes a single T cell receptor beta chain. Its antigen is unidentified. A read error may explain this, as a much larger clone is one base away. The CDR3 has 16 amino acids. Germline lookup yields CDR1 SGHRS and CDR2 YFSETQ. The data belong to a study of tumor and adjacent non-tumor tissue in lung cancer. The wider study: Stage I to III disease affected 10 men and 5 women aged about 30 to 85.

Findings of the study overall: Compared with tumor, normal lung showed significantly lower TCR diversity.

The template was RNA from unsorted bulk tissue. TCRbeta libraries were built with three rounds of nested PCR, modified from ARM-PCR. MiXCR was run by TCRdb on the multiplex PCR reads, yielding one entry per CDR3 protein. Of around 70,000 distinct CDR3 sequences in the sample, 55% to 75% were seen once. The TCR was taken from a man aged 50 to 59 with non-small cell lung cancer. Material: lung tumor tissue. This chain joins TRBV5-1 and TRBJ2-5; 9 positions match TRBD1. In nucleotides, the CDR3 is TGCGCCAGCAGCCGGGGACAGGGCGGCGGGCGAGAGACCAAGTACTTC. Translation gives CASSRGQGGGRETKYF.